The TCR beta chain described here comes from a study of OX40 agonist ivuxolimab in advanced cancers. General study findings and limits: Expanded clones were, on average, more numerous in CD8+ T cells than in CD4+. The study observed clonal expansion of CD4+ and CD8+ blood T cells by week 6 at 0.1 to 3.0 mg/kg.

Concerning this clone itself: Its target is not known.

The CDR3 spans 15 residues. The V gene's germline CDR1 is SGHVS and CDR2 FQNEAQ. Trimming shortened V by 0 bases and J by 4 bases, and 12 bases separated the two germline ends. Sequencing used immunoSEQ multiplex PCR; TCRdb keeps in-frame clones, though not all of them. The data show 81,000 or so clones, 85% to 95% seen once. This TCR was sampled from an adult with an advanced solid tumor such as melanoma, head and neck, liver or kidney cancer. The sequencing used CD4+ or CD8+ T cells sorted from blood, collected in a trial of the OX40 agonist ivuxolimab. The genes are TRBV7-8 and TRBJ1-1; D is undetermined. CDR3 loop: CASSLALPSSTEAFF. The CDR3 nucleotides are TGTGCCAGCAGCTTAGCGCTCCCGTCGAGCACTGAAGCTTTCTTT.